The 10 T cell receptor beta chains in this list originate from one sample, sequenced in a study of human T cells and chemical hapten exposure. TCRdb independently ran MiXCR on the RACE reads; one entry per CDR3 protein. The sample holds about 84,000 distinct CDR3 sequences; roughly 10% are singletons and the top ten take 2% to 2.5%. Time point indicated: patch test 2, 6 weeks after DPC sensitization. Treatment denoted: therapeutic diphenylcyclopropenone sensitization with weekly scalp DPC. The sample here was whole blood, taken in connection with sensitization to the hapten diphenylcyclopropenone (DPC). The receptors were gathered from a woman aged 25 to 39 with alopecia areata. Some clones in this sample may be carry-over from other donors' samples.

The J gene is TRBJ2-7, the V gene TRBV14; D is possibly TRBD2 (6 bases). This CDR3 has 13 amino acids. Trimming cost V 6 bases and J 5 bases, with 14 bases left between them. CDR1 SGHDN and CDR2 FVKESK come from the germline V gene. The CDR3 sequence: CASRRLGEDEQYF. CDR3 DNA: TGTGCCAGCAGGAGGCTAGGGGAGGACGAGCAGTACTTC.

This clonotype was seen at least ten times. This chain joins TRBV7-3 and TRBJ2-2; D remains unclear. V lost 4 bases to trimming and J lost 0 bases, with 6 bases between them. CDR1 is SGHTA and CDR2 is FQGTGA in the germline V gene. The CDR3 extends over 14 amino acids. The CDR3 spells CASSYDPNTGELFF. CDR3 nucleotides: TGTGCCAGCAGCTACGACCCGAACACCGGGGAGCTGTTTTTT.

At least ten counts were recorded for this clonotype. The rearrangement links TRBV28 to TRBJ1-5; TRBD1 might be the D (6 bases). Between the trimmed V and J ends, which lost 3 bases and 0 bases, there was a span of 12 bases. The germline CDR1 and CDR2 sequences are MDHEN and SYDVKM. CDR3 length: 16 amino acids. The CDR3 region has the DNA TGTGCCAGCAGTTTCCTACAGGGATCTAGCAATCAGCCCCAGCATTTT. It yields the protein CASSFLQGSSNQPQHF.

This clonotype was recorded many times. The V and J genes are TRBV10-3 and TRBJ1-1; the D is unclear. The CDR3 covers 12 residues. The germline V and J ends were trimmed by 10 bases and 5 bases, with 14 bases remaining between them. Per germline, CDR1 ENHRY and CDR2 SYGVKD. The CDR3, as DNA: TGTGCCACCCGACGGGCCGTGACTGAAGCTTTCTTT. Protein product: CATRRAVTEAFF.

The sample holds many counts of this clonotype. This chain joins TRBV5-1 and TRBJ2-1; D not resolved. This CDR3 comprises 14 residues. Germline loops: CDR1 SGHRS, CDR2 YFSETQ. V lost 5 bases and J 4 bases, leaving 13 bases between the germline ends. The CDR3: CASSFGTGYNEQFF. The CDR3 coding sequence is TGCGCCAGCAGTTTTGGTACGGGTTACAATGAGCAGTTCTTC.

Worth noting for this clonotype: A much larger clone is a single base away; this may be a read error. The chain has TRBV20-1 and TRBJ2-5, with 7 bases matching TRBD2. Germline V gene sequence: CDR1 DFQATT, CDR2 SNEGSKA (reference sequence). V shed 0 bases, J shed 2 bases, and the junction held 12 bases outside the gene matches. The CDR3 covers 17 residues. CDR3: CSARDFRLADKQETQYF. The CDR3 nucleotides read TGCAGTGCTAGAGATTTTCGGCTAGCGGACAAACAAGAGACCCAGTACTTC.

The gene calls are TRBV20-1 and TRBJ2-1; D unclear. V was clipped by 1 base and J by 7 bases, with 11 bases between them. Germline CDR1 reads DFQATT; CDR2 reads SNEGSKA (reference sequence). The CDR3 consists of 13 residues. CDR3 nucleotide sequence: TGCAGTGCTAGAGTATCACGTCAGAATGAGCAGTTCTTC. This sequence encodes CSARVSRQNEQFF.

The table lists this clonotype with a few counts. In nucleotides, the CDR3 is TGTGCCAGCAGCGAAGGTTGGTACGAGCAGTACTTC. Protein: CASSEGWYEQYF. This chain links TRBV28 with TRBJ2-7; no clear D gene. This CDR3 region has 12 residues. Germline V lookup: CDR1 MDHEN, CDR2 SYDVKM. Deletions cut 6 bases from V and 4 bases from J, with 10 bases between. Full variable domain (outside the CDR3, taken from reference TRBV28 and TRBJ2-7): DVKVTQSSRYLVKRTGEKVFLECVQDMDHENMFWYRQDPGLGLRLIYFSYDVKMKEKGDIPEGYSVSREKKERFSLILESASTNQTSMYLCASSEGWYEQYFGPGTRLTVT.

This clonotype appeared a few times. The gene calls are TRBV5-1 and TRBJ2-1; the D is unclear. Germline CDR1 and CDR2: SGHRS and YFSETQ. This CDR3 is built from 15 residues. With 0 bases removed from V and 7 bases from J, the gap between germline ends came to 14 bases. CDR3 sequence reads: CASSLGASTSNEQFF. CDR3 nucleotide sequence: TGCGCCAGCAGCTTGGGCGCTAGTACGTCAAATGAGCAGTTCTTC.

This sequence joins TRBV28 and TRBJ2-1, with 14 bases identical to TRBD2. Germline loops: CDR1 MDHEN, CDR2 SYDVKM. This CDR3 comprises 15 residues. V lost 5 bases, J lost 8 bases, and 5 bases stayed unmatched. Here the CDR3 reads CASSEGLAGVDEQFF. CDR3 nucleotides: TGTGCCAGCAGTGAGGGACTAGCGGGAGTCGATGAGCAGTTCTTC.